The rows below give T cell receptor beta chains drawn from one sample of a study of graft-versus-host responses after intestinal transplantation. Assay used: immunoSEQ multiplex PCR; TCRdb lists only in-frame clones, some missing. This table holds around 29,000 clones, 85% to 95% found once. The input for sequencing was PBMCs, taken 66 days after intestinal transplant. The source is a human patient who received an intestinal transplant, so some T cells may come from the graft donor. CDR3s include the opening cysteine and the closing phenylalanine or tryptophan. Each record gives: J gene, V gene, D gene, clone size, CDR3 protein, CDR3 DNA. D genes are given only for firm matches. Some rows have no size entry. The others give once, few or many, or a class for an expanded clone.

J gene: TRBJ1-1
V gene: TRBV4-1
D gene: NA
clone size: NA
CDR3 protein: CASSQGRLMGYTEAFF
CDR3 DNA: TGCGCCAGCAGCCAAGGTCGGCTTATGGGGTACACTGAAGCTTTCTTT

J gene: TRBJ2-1
V gene: TRBV20-1
D gene: NA
clone size: NA
CDR3 protein: CSADSNNEQFF
CDR3 DNA: TGCAGTGCGGACAGCAACAATGAGCAGTTCTTC

J gene: TRBJ1-4
V gene: TRBV11-2
D gene: TRBD1
clone size: NA
CDR3 protein: CASSLGLQGLKLFF
CDR3 DNA: TGTGCCAGCAGCTTAGGTTTACAGGGGTTAAAACTGTTTTTT

J gene: TRBJ2-7
V gene: TRBV2
D gene: NA
clone size: few
CDR3 protein: CASTQYRYEQYF
CDR3 DNA: TGTGCCAGCACCCAGTACAGGTACGAGCAGTACTTC

J gene: TRBJ2-7
V gene: TRBV5-6
D gene: TRBD2
clone size: once
CDR3 protein: CASSLEVAGYYEQYF
CDR3 DNA: TGTGCCAGCAGCTTGGAAGTAGCGGGGTACTACGAGCAGTACTTC

J gene: TRBJ1-3
V gene: TRBV19
D gene: NA
clone size: NA
CDR3 protein: CASSIEEGYSGNTIYF
CDR3 DNA: TGTGCCAGTAGTATTGAAGAGGGTTACTCTGGAAACACCATATATTTT

J gene: TRBJ2-7
V gene: TRBV11-3
D gene: NA
clone size: NA
CDR3 protein: CASSFPSYEQYF
CDR3 DNA: TGTGCCAGCAGCTTCCCCTCCTACGAGCAGTACTTC

J gene: TRBJ2-1
V gene: TRBV9
D gene: TRBD2
clone size: NA
CDR3 protein: CASSDTATSGVNNEQFF
CDR3 DNA: TGTGCCAGCAGCGATACCGCGACTAGCGGGGTTAACAATGAGCAGTTCTTC

J gene: TRBJ2-5
V gene: TRBV9
D gene: TRBD2
clone size: once
CDR3 protein: CASTNGGGREETQYF
CDR3 DNA: TGTGCCAGTACTAACGGCGGGGGACGGGAAGAGACCCAGTACTTC

J gene: TRBJ2-7
V gene: TRBV19
D gene: NA
clone size: NA
CDR3 protein: CASSRTESYEQYF
CDR3 DNA: TGTGCCAGTAGCCGGACGGAATCCTACGAGCAGTACTTC

J gene: TRBJ2-7
V gene: TRBV7-2
D gene: NA
clone size: NA
CDR3 protein: CASSLGLGDLGYEQYF
CDR3 DNA: TGTGCCAGCAGCTTAGGGTTGGGGGATCTGGGGTACGAGCAGTACTTC

J gene: TRBJ2-2
V gene: TRBV4-1
D gene: TRBD2
clone size: NA
CDR3 protein: CASSSGDTGELFF
CDR3 DNA: TGCGCCAGCAGTAGCGGGGACACCGGGGAGCTGTTTTTT

J gene: TRBJ2-7
V gene: TRBV27
D gene: TRBD2
clone size: NA
CDR3 protein: CASRTSVSYEQYF
CDR3 DNA: TGTGCCAGCAGGACTAGCGTCTCCTACGAGCAGTACTTC

J gene: TRBJ1-3
V gene: TRBV7-3
D gene: NA
clone size: NA
CDR3 protein: CASSLLGSGNTIYF
CDR3 DNA: TGTGCCAGCAGCTTACTGGGTTCGGGAAACACCATATATTTT

J gene: TRBJ2-1
V gene: TRBV13
D gene: NA
clone size: NA
CDR3 protein: CASSLGGGVNYNEQFF
CDR3 DNA: TGTGCCAGCAGCTTAGGCGGCGGGGTAAACTACAATGAGCAGTTCTTC

J gene: TRBJ2-2
V gene: TRBV2
D gene: TRBD1
clone size: NA
CDR3 protein: CASSEGDRTNTGELFF
CDR3 DNA: TGTGCCAGCAGTGAAGGGGACAGAACGAACACCGGGGAGCTGTTTTTT

J gene: TRBJ2-3
V gene: TRBV19
D gene: NA
clone size: NA
CDR3 protein: CASRLTEADTQYF
CDR3 DNA: TGTGCCAGTAGGTTGACGGAGGCAGATACGCAGTATTTT

J gene: TRBJ2-2
V gene: TRBV6-5
D gene: TRBD1
clone size: NA
CDR3 protein: CASSWTGFGELFF
CDR3 DNA: TGTGCCAGCAGTTGGACAGGGTTCGGGGAGCTGTTTTTT

J gene: TRBJ2-3
V gene: TRBV5-6
D gene: NA
clone size: NA
CDR3 protein: CASSLFLRGTDTQYF
CDR3 DNA: TGTGCCAGCAGCTTGTTCCTGCGGGGCACAGATACGCAGTATTTT

J gene: TRBJ2-1
V gene: TRBV7-2
D gene: TRBD2
clone size: once
CDR3 protein: CASSFTSGLGSAYNEQFF
CDR3 DNA: TGTGCCAGCAGCTTCACTAGCGGGCTAGGGAGCGCCTACAATGAGCAGTTCTTC

J gene: TRBJ2-5
V gene: TRBV4-1
D gene: NA
clone size: NA
CDR3 protein: CASSQFWKATQYF
CDR3 DNA: TGCGCCAGCAGCCAATTCTGGAAAGCGACCCAGTACTTC

J gene: TRBJ2-1
V gene: TRBV4-3
D gene: NA
clone size: NA
CDR3 protein: CASSQEAPPGARGQFF
CDR3 DNA: TGCGCCAGCAGCCAAGAGGCGCCCCCAGGGGCGCGGGGGCAGTTCTTC

J gene: TRBJ2-4
V gene: TRBV27
D gene: TRBD1
clone size: NA
CDR3 protein: CASSLDRGDIQYF
CDR3 DNA: TGTGCCAGCAGTTTAGACAGGGGAGACATTCAGTACTTC

J gene: TRBJ1-5
V gene: TRBV15
D gene: NA
clone size: NA
CDR3 protein: CATSSQGANQPQHF
CDR3 DNA: TGTGCCACCAGCAGTCAAGGGGCCAATCAGCCCCAGCATTTT

J gene: TRBJ2-2
V gene: TRBV11-3
D gene: NA
clone size: NA
CDR3 protein: CASSLRGTGELFF
CDR3 DNA: TGTGCCAGCAGCTTAAGGGGCACCGGGGAGCTGTTTTTT

J gene: TRBJ2-7
V gene: TRBV27
D gene: TRBD2
clone size: NA
CDR3 protein: CASSLSSGGYEQYF
CDR3 DNA: TGTGCCAGCAGTTTATCTAGCGGGGGGTACGAGCAGTACTTC

J gene: TRBJ2-5
V gene: TRBV7-9
D gene: NA
clone size: NA
CDR3 protein: CASSPPRGQETQYF
CDR3 DNA: TGTGCCAGCAGCCCTCCCCGCGGCCAAGAGACCCAGTACTTC

J gene: TRBJ1-6
V gene: TRBV7-8
D gene: NA
clone size: NA
CDR3 protein: CASSLDSGASPLHF
CDR3 DNA: TGTGCCAGCAGCTTAGATTCGGGAGCTTCACCCCTCCACTTT

J gene: TRBJ2-5
V gene: TRBV5-6
D gene: TRBD2
clone size: NA
CDR3 protein: CASRGSSGGYWETQYF
CDR3 DNA: TGTGCCAGCAGAGGATCGAGCGGGGGGTATTGGGAGACCCAGTACTTC

J gene: TRBJ2-5
V gene: TRBV7-8
D gene: NA
clone size: NA
CDR3 protein: CASSLARISYF
CDR3 DNA: TGTGCCAGCAGCTTAGCGCGAATATCCTACTTC

J gene: TRBJ2-3
V gene: TRBV6-5
D gene: NA
clone size: few
CDR3 protein: CASTRGEPTDTQYF
CDR3 DNA: TGTGCCAGCACCAGGGGGGAGCCCACAGATACGCAGTATTTT

J gene: TRBJ2-7
V gene: TRBV4-1
D gene: TRBD1
clone size: NA
CDR3 protein: CASSQSPTGQGSYEQYF
CDR3 DNA: TGCGCCAGCAGCCAATCACCGACGGGACAGGGATCCTACGAGCAGTACTTC

J gene: TRBJ2-5
V gene: TRBV11-2
D gene: NA
clone size: NA
CDR3 protein: CASSLAWGTQETQYF
CDR3 DNA: TGTGCCAGCAGCTTAGCCTGGGGGACCCAAGAGACCCAGTACTTC

J gene: TRBJ1-2
V gene: TRBV6-5
D gene: NA
clone size: NA
CDR3 protein: CASSYSSRYGYTF
CDR3 DNA: TGTGCCAGCAGTTACTCGTCCAGATATGGCTACACCTTC

J gene: TRBJ2-7
V gene: TRBV7-9
D gene: NA
clone size: NA
CDR3 protein: CASGTKGYEQYF
CDR3 DNA: TGTGCCAGCGGGACAAAGGGTTACGAGCAGTACTTC

J gene: TRBJ2-1
V gene: TRBV10-3
D gene: TRBD2
clone size: NA
CDR3 protein: CAIRGSGTSSYNEQFF
CDR3 DNA: TGTGCCATCAGGGGTAGCGGGACGAGCTCCTACAATGAGCAGTTCTTC

J gene: TRBJ2-2
V gene: TRBV9
D gene: TRBD2
clone size: NA
CDR3 protein: CASSVASGGANTGELFF
CDR3 DNA: TGTGCCAGCAGCGTAGCTAGCGGGGGGGCGAACACCGGGGAGCTGTTTTTT

J gene: TRBJ1-3
V gene: TRBV2
D gene: NA
clone size: NA
CDR3 protein: CASNDQRVSGNTIYF
CDR3 DNA: TGTGCCAGCAATGACCAGAGGGTCTCTGGAAACACCATATATTTT

J gene: TRBJ2-7
V gene: TRBV27
D gene: NA
clone size: NA
CDR3 protein: CASSFATGYEQYF
CDR3 DNA: TGTGCCAGCAGTTTCGCGACTGGTTACGAGCAGTACTTC

J gene: TRBJ2-3
V gene: TRBV7-9
D gene: TRBD2
clone size: NA
CDR3 protein: CASGELAGSTDTQYF
CDR3 DNA: TGTGCCAGCGGAGAGCTAGCGGGGTCCACAGATACGCAGTATTTT

J gene: TRBJ1-6
V gene: TRBV5-6
D gene: TRBD1
clone size: NA
CDR3 protein: CASSSEQGLGDSPLHF
CDR3 DNA: TGTGCCAGCAGCTCTGAACAGGGGTTAGGCGATTCACCCCTCCACTTT

J gene: TRBJ2-1
V gene: TRBV2
D gene: TRBD2
clone size: NA
CDR3 protein: CASSVDTSGRNEQFF
CDR3 DNA: TGTGCCAGCAGTGTGGATACTAGCGGGAGGAATGAGCAGTTCTTC

J gene: TRBJ2-1
V gene: TRBV7-8
D gene: NA
clone size: NA
CDR3 protein: CASSLPPDHSSYNEQFF
CDR3 DNA: TGTGCCAGCAGCTTACCCCCGGACCATTCCTCCTACAATGAGCAGTTCTTC

J gene: TRBJ2-7
V gene: TRBV5-7
D gene: TRBD1
clone size: NA
CDR3 protein: CASSFRTGGYHNEQYF
CDR3 DNA: TGTGCCAGCAGCTTTAGGACAGGGGGCTACCACAACGAGCAGTACTTC

J gene: TRBJ2-7
V gene: TRBV5-1
D gene: NA
clone size: NA
CDR3 protein: CASSLGGETYEQYF
CDR3 DNA: TGCGCCAGCAGCTTGGGGGGCGAGACCTACGAGCAGTACTTC

J gene: TRBJ2-1
V gene: TRBV5-8
D gene: TRBD2
clone size: NA
CDR3 protein: CASSLAGLAVYNEQFF
CDR3 DNA: TGTGCCAGCAGCCTGGCGGGACTAGCGGTATACAATGAGCAGTTCTTC

J gene: TRBJ2-5
V gene: TRBV30
D gene: TRBD2
clone size: NA
CDR3 protein: CAWRPMGGETQYF
CDR3 DNA: TGTGCCTGGAGGCCCATGGGGGGGGAGACCCAGTACTTC

J gene: TRBJ2-7
V gene: TRBV19
D gene: NA
clone size: NA
CDR3 protein: CASSITAGSYEQYF
CDR3 DNA: TGTGCCAGTAGTATTACAGCGGGCTCCTACGAGCAGTACTTC

J gene: TRBJ2-3
V gene: TRBV11-2
D gene: NA
clone size: NA
CDR3 protein: CASSLAISTDTQYF
CDR3 DNA: TGTGCCAGCAGCTTAGCTATTAGCACAGATACGCAGTATTTT

J gene: TRBJ1-5
V gene: TRBV12-5
D gene: NA
clone size: NA
CDR3 protein: CASGSIDSINQPQHF
CDR3 DNA: TGTGCTAGTGGTTCGATCGACAGTATCAATCAGCCCCAGCATTTT

J gene: TRBJ2-7
V gene: TRBV5-1
D gene: NA
clone size: NA
CDR3 protein: CASRQDSLFYEQYF
CDR3 DNA: TGCGCCAGCAGACAGGACAGCCTTTTCTACGAGCAGTACTTC